Below are 12 T cell receptor beta chains sequenced from a single sample in a study of human T cells and chemical hapten exposure. Regarding time point: patch test 1, 2 weeks after DPC sensitization. Sample treatment: therapeutic diphenylcyclopropenone sensitization with weekly scalp DPC. TCRdb redid the calling of the RACE reads with MiXCR, one entry per CDR3 protein. This sample has about 120,000 distinct CDR3 sequences, with 12% found just once. This sample comprised whole blood, obtained in connection with sensitization to the hapten diphenylcyclopropenone (DPC). These receptors all come from a woman aged 50 to 60 with alopecia areata. Some clones in this sample may be carry-over from other donors' samples.

V and J are TRBV28 and TRBJ1-2; D is perhaps TRBD1 (5 bases). With 5 bases removed from V and 6 bases from J, the gap between germline ends came to 16 bases. CDR1 and CDR2 (germline): MDHEN, SYDVKM. This CDR3 contains 14 residues. This CDR3 reads CASSPSGGTDGYTF. In DNA, the CDR3 is TGTGCCAGCAGTCCCTCCGGAGGGACCGATGGCTACACCTTC.

V and J are TRBV20-1 and TRBJ2-5; 7 positions agree with TRBD2. Germline lookup yields CDR1 DFQATT and CDR2 SNEGSKA (reference sequence). The CDR3 consists of 14 residues. The V segment lost 0 bases and the J segment 2 bases; nucleotides outside the gene matches: 3. The DNA for the CDR3 is TGCAGTGCTAGAGATTCTAGCGGTCAAGAGACCCAGTACTTC. Its protein is CSARDSSGQETQYF.

V usage is TRBV4-1 and J usage is TRBJ2-1; D is uncertain. CDR1 and CDR2 from the germline V gene are MGHRA and YSYEKL. There are 13 residues in the CDR3. With 4 bases removed from V and 8 bases from J, the gap between germline ends came to 12 bases. The CDR3 DNA reads TGCGCCAGCAGCCCAAACTTTGGGTATGAGCAGTTCTTC. This gives the protein CASSPNFGYEQFF.

The sample holds a few counts of this clonotype. V is TRBV12-3 or TRBV12-4 and J is TRBJ1-4; 10 positions match TRBD1. This CDR3 has 14 amino acids. Unmatched junction bases numbered 2, after V lost 2 bases and J lost 8 bases. CDR3 DNA sequence: TGTGCCAGCAGTTTAAGGACAGGGGGAGAAAAACTGTTTTTT. This sequence encodes CASSLRTGGEKLFF.

This clonotype was seen only a few times. The CDR3 loop is CASSPGTRLNNEQFF. CDR3 coding DNA: TGTGCCAGCAGCCCCGGGACTCGACTGAACAATGAGCAGTTCTTC. The chain joins TRBV11-2 to TRBJ2-1; weak D call: TRBD2 (6 bases). The CDR3 is 15 amino acids. V shed 5 bases and J shed 5 bases, with 16 bases lying between them. Looked up from germline, CDR1 is SGHAT and CDR2 is FQNNGV.

This clonotype was seen more than once but under ten times. CDR3 residues: CASSWRRGLYF. In nucleotides, the CDR3 is TGTGCCAGCAGTTGGCGCAGGGGATTGTACTTC. The gene calls are TRBV28 and TRBJ2-7; D is possibly TRBD1 (6 bases). This CDR3 spans 11 amino acids. Germline CDR1 reads MDHEN; CDR2 reads SYDVKM. V was shortened by 4 bases and J by 12 bases, with 13 bases between the two germline ends.

This clonotype was seen only a few times. The CDR3 reads CASSGRGAYEQYF. Written as DNA, the CDR3 is TGTGCCAGCTCGGGCCGGGGTGCGTACGAGCAGTACTTC. This chain links TRBV18 with TRBJ2-7; D is possibly TRBD2 (5 bases). Germline V gene lookup returns CDR1 KGHSH and CDR2 LQKENI. V lost 6 bases, J lost 4 bases, and 13 bases lay in between. This CDR3 region has 13 residues.

This clonotype was counted at least ten times. The gene calls are TRBV6-2 or TRBV6-3 and TRBJ2-7, with D possibly being TRBD1 (6 bases). The CDR3 sequence is 13 residues long. Germline V CDR1 and CDR2: MNHEY, SVGEGT. The V end lost 7 bases, the J end lost 3 bases, and 13 bases lay between the germline ends. CDR3 amino acids: CASIQGGFYEQYF. CDR3 bases: TGTGCCAGCATCCAAGGGGGTTTCTACGAGCAGTACTTC.

This clonotype occurred many times. The V call is TRBV7-8, the J call TRBJ1-3; 7 bases map to TRBD1. CDR3 length: 15 amino acids. J was trimmed by 3 bases and V by 3 bases; bases with no gene match: 5. Looked up from germline, CDR1 is SGHVS and CDR2 is FQNEAQ. The CDR3: CASSFDRVGGNTIYF. As DNA, the CDR3 is TGTGCCAGCAGCTTCGACAGGGTCGGTGGAAACACCATATATTTT.

This clonotype occurred a few times. J is TRBJ2-7 and V is TRBV3-1; D remains unclear. V lost 2 bases and J 3 bases, leaving 14 bases between the germline ends. Per germline, CDR1 LGHDT and CDR2 YNNKEL (reference sequence). This CDR3 region has 15 residues. CDR3 sequence: CASSQSSLGNYEQYF. The CDR3 DNA reads TGTGCCAGCAGCCAATCTTCTTTAGGGAACTACGAGCAGTACTTC.

At least ten counts were recorded for this clonotype. The CDR3 protein is CSAIDDRDTGELFF. As DNA, the CDR3 is TGCAGCGCCATAGACGACAGGGACACCGGGGAGCTGTTTTTT. The V call is TRBV29-1, the J call TRBJ2-2; 7 bases agree with TRBD1. CDR3 size: 14 residues. Trimming took 7 bases from V and 3 from J; bases not matched to a gene: 8. The germline CDR1 and CDR2 sequences are SQVTM and ANQGSEA.

This clonotype was counted ten times or more. The V gene is TRBV2, the J gene TRBJ2-3; 14 positions match TRBD2. The CDR3 contains 17 residues. V was clipped by 6 bases and J by 4 bases; unmatched bases: 9. Germline CDR1 SNHLY, CDR2 FYNNEI. CDR3 nucleotide sequence: TGTGCCAGCAGCGCACTGACTAGCGGGGGGGCCCCAGATACGCAGTATTTT. It is translated as CASSALTSGGAPDTQYF.